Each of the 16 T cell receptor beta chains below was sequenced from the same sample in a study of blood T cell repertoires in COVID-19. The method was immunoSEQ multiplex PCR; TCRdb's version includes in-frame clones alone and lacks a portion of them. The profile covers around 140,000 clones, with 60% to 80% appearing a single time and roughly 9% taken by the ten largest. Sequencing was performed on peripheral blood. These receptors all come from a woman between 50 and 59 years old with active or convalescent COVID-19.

CDR3 nucleotides: TGTGCCAGCAGCTCACCGGGTAGCGGGGGGGCGGGGACCCAGTACTTC. Translated: CASSSPGSGGAGTQYF. The chain recombines TRBV7-2 with TRBJ2-5; 11 positions match TRBD2. Losses at the gene ends were 4 bases for V and 7 bases for J; bases not matched to a gene: 11. Germline CDR1 is SGHTA and CDR2 is FQGNSA. The CDR3 loop spans 16 amino acids.

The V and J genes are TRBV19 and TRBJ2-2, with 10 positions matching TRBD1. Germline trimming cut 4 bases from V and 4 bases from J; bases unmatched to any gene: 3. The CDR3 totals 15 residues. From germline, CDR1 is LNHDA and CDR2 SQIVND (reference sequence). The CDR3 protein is CASSKGTGATGELFF. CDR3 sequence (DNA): TGTGCCAGTAGTAAGGGGACAGGGGCCACCGGGGAGCTGTTTTTT.

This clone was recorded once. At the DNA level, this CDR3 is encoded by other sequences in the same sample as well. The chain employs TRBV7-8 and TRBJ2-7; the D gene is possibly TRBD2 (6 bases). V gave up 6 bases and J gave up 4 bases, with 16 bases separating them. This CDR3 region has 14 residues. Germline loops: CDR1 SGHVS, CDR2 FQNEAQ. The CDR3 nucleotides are TGTGCCAGCAGTCAAAGGCAGGGAGGTTACGAGCAGTACTTC. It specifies CASSQRQGGYEQYF.

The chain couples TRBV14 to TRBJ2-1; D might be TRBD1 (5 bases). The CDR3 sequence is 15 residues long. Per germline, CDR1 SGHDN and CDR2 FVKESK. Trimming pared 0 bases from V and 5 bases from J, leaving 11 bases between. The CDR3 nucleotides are TGTGCCAGCAGCCAAGATTTAACAGGCAACAATGAGCAGTTCTTC. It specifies CASSQDLTGNNEQFF.

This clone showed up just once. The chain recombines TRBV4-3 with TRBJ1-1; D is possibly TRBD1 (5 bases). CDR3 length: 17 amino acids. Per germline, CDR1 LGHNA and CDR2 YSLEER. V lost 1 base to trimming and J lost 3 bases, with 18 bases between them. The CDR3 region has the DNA TGCGCCAGCAGCCAAGCCCCCGGTTGGGGCTCGTACACTGAAGCTTTCTTT. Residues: CASSQAPGWGSYTEAFF.

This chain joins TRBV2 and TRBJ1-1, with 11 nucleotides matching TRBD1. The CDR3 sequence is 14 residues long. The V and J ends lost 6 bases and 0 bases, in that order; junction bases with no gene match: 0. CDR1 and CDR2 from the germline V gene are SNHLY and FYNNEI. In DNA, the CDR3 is TGTGCCAGCAGGGGACAGGGGGTGAACACTGAAGCTTTCTTT. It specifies CASRGQGVNTEAFF.

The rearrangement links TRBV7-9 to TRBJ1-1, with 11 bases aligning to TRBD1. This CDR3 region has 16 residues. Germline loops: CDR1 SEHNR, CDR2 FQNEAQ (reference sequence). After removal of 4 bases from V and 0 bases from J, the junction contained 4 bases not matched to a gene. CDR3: CASSSDRGRLNTEAFF. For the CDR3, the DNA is TGTGCCAGCAGCTCGGACAGGGGGCGATTGAACACTGAAGCTTTCTTT.

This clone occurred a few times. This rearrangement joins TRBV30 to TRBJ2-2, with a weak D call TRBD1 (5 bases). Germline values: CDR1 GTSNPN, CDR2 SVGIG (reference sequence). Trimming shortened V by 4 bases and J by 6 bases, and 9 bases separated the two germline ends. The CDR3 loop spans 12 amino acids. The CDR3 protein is CAWNRSPGELFF. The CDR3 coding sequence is TGTGCCTGGAACAGGTCCCCCGGGGAGCTGTTTTTT.

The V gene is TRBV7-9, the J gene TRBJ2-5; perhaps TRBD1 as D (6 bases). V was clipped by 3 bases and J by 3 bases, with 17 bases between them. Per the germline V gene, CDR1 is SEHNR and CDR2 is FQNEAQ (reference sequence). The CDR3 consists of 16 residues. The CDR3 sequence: CASSLGPGVGEETQYF. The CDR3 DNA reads TGTGCCAGCAGCTTGGGACCAGGGGTGGGGGAAGAGACCCAGTACTTC.

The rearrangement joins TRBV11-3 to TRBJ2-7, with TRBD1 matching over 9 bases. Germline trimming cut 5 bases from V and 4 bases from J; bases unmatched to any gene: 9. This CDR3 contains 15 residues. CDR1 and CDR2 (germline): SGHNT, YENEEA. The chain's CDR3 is CASSQAGTGLYEQYF. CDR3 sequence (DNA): TGTGCCAGCAGCCAGGCCGGGACAGGGCTGTACGAGCAGTACTTC.

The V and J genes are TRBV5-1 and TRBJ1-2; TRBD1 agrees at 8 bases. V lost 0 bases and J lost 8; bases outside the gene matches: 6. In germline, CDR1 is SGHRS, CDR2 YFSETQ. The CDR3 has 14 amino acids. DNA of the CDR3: TGCGCCAGCAGCTTGGAAACAGGGGGGGTAGGCTACACCTTC. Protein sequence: CASSLETGGVGYTF.

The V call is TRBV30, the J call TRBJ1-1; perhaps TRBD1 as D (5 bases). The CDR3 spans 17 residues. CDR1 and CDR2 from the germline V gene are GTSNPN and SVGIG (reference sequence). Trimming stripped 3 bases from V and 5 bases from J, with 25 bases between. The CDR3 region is CAWSPKPRRGWRTEAFF. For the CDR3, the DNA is TGTGCCTGGAGCCCCAAACCCCGGAGGGGATGGCGTACTGAAGCTTTCTTT.

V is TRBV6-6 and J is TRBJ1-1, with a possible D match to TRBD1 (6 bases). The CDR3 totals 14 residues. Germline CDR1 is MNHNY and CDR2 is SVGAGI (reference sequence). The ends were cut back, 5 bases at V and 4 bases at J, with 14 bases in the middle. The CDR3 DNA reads TGTGCCAGCAGTACACAGGGTCTGGGCACTGAAGCTTTCTTT. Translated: CASSTQGLGTEAFF.

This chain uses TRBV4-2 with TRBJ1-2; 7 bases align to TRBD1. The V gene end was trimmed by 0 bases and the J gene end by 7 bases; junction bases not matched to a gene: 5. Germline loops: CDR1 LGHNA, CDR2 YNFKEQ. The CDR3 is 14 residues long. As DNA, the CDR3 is TGTGCCAGCAGCCAAGAAGGGCCAGGGGGTGGCTACACCTTC. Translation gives CASSQEGPGGGYTF.

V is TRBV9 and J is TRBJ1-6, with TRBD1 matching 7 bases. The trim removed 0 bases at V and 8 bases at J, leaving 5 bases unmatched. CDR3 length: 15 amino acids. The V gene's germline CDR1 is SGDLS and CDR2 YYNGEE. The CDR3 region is CASSVDGQVDSPLHF. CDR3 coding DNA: TGTGCCAGCAGCGTAGACGGACAGGTGGATTCACCCCTCCACTTT. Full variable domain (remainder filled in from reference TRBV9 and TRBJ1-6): DSGVTQTPKHLITATGQRVTLRCSPRSGDLSVYWYQQSLDQGLQFLIQYYNGEERAKGNILERFSAQQFPDLHSELNLSSLELGDSALYFCASSVDGQVDSPLHFGNGTRLTVT.

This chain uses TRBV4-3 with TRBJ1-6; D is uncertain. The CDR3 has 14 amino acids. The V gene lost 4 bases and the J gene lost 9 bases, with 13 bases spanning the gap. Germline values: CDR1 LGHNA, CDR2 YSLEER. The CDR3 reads CASSRGRGGSPLHF. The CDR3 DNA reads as TGCGCCAGCAGCCGAGGACGTGGAGGTTCACCCCTCCACTTT.